Described below is a single TCR beta chain sequence and its context. These data originate in a study of blood T cell repertoires in COVID-19. Study background: T cells, B-cell-depleted T cells, or PBMCs provided the cDNA or gDNA that served as material.

Per the original methods: Estimates of nucleated cell counts were drawn from the amplification of reference gene primers. This table comes from immunoSEQ multiplex PCR, and its TCRdb copy is limited to in-frame clones, with some not included. V, J and clone size are taken as reported in that table, and D and trimming were inferred from the DNA itself. The repertoire holds around 190,000 clones, with about 80% as singletons. The CDR3 totals 14 residues. With 4 bases removed from V and 1 base from J, the gap between germline ends came to 10 bases. The V gene's germline CDR1 is SGHAT and CDR2 FQNNGV. This rearrangement joins TRBV11-2 to TRBJ2-5; a possible D gene is TRBD2 (6 bases). The clonotype was recovered from a man aged 65-85 years with active or convalescent COVID-19. The sequenced sample was peripheral blood. CDR3 region: CASSWEAGQETQYF. Here the CDR3 DNA reads TGTGCCAGCAGCTGGGAAGCGGGCCAAGAGACCCAGTACTTC.